This T cell receptor (beta chain) was profiled in a study of blood T cell repertoires in COVID-19. As for the study in general: PBMCs, B-cell-depleted T cells, or T cells were the source of the cDNA or gDNA that made up the material.

The CDR3 is made up of 14 amino acids. V gave up 6 bases and J gave up 5 bases; unmatched junction bases: 8. Germline CDR1 is MDHEN and CDR2 is SYDVKM. Per the study methods: Counts of nucleated cells, estimated from reference gene primer amplification, were obtained. Assay used: immunoSEQ multiplex PCR; TCRdb lists only in-frame clones, some missing. For V, J and clone size, that table is used; D and trimming come from the DNA. The sample records approximately 200,000 clones, 70% to 90% being singletons. The J gene is TRBJ2-5, the V gene TRBV28, with 8 bases fitting TRBD1. The sequencing sample was made of peripheral blood. The sequence came from a man in his forties or fifties who had recovered from COVID-19. As DNA, the CDR3 is TGTGCCAGCAGAGAGCAGGGGGCCGATGAGACCCAGTACTTC. This gives the protein CASREQGADETQYF.